The 19 T cell receptor beta chains given below trace back to one sample, sequenced in a study of blood T cell repertoires in COVID-19. The data were produced by immunoSEQ multiplex PCR, yet TCRdb's version contains in-frame clones alone and is incomplete. The data contain 250,000 to 350,000 clones, more than 75% of them singletons. Specimen: PBMCs or T cells enriched from blood (not recorded which). The receptors were gathered from a woman in her thirties who had recovered from COVID-19.

The chain employs TRBV15 and TRBJ2-7, with D possibly matching TRBD2 (6 bases). V was pared by 1 base and J by 3 bases, with 10 bases between. From germline, CDR1 is LNHNV and CDR2 YYDKDF (reference sequence). The CDR3 extends over 14 amino acids. The CDR3 loop reads CATSRVMGGYEQYF. The CDR3 DNA reads as TGTGCCACCAGCAGAGTGATGGGGGGCTACGAGCAGTACTTC.

V and J are TRBV18 and TRBJ1-2, with 9 bases aligning to TRBD1. Germline CDR1 KGHSH, CDR2 LQKENI. This CDR3 is built from 15 residues. With 3 bases clipped from V and 8 bases from J, the junction kept 10 bases outside the gene matches. In DNA, the CDR3 is TGTGCCAGCTCACCGTCCTCAGGGACAGGGATAGGCTACACCTTC. It codes for CASSPSSGTGIGYTF.

This sequence joins TRBV5-5 and TRBJ1-2; no definite D call. Trimming took 2 bases from V and 3 from J, leaving 8 bases between them. The CDR3 has 13 residues. From germline, CDR1 is SGHKS and CDR2 YYEKEE (reference sequence). The CDR3 reads CASSLWQDYGYTF. In DNA, the CDR3 is TGTGCCAGCAGCTTATGGCAGGACTATGGCTACACCTTC.

J is TRBJ2-3 and V is TRBV4-2, with TRBD2 identical over 13 bases. The CDR3 covers 19 residues. CDR1 and CDR2 (germline): LGHNA, YNFKEQ. J gave up 5 bases and V 0 bases, and 11 bases lay outside the gene matches. The DNA for the CDR3 is TGTGCCAGCAGCCAAGACCTATTCCACCGACTAGCGGGGGGAGATACGCAGTATTTT. It translates to CASSQDLFHRLAGGDTQYF.

The rearrangement uses TRBV10-1 and TRBJ2-1, with D possibly being TRBD1 (6 bases). V was shortened by 0 bases and J by 4 bases, with 7 bases between the two germline ends. Looked up from germline, CDR1 is WNHNN and CDR2 is SYGVQD (reference sequence). This CDR3 has 14 amino acids. The CDR3 here is CASSESGGYNEQFF. The CDR3 DNA follows: TGCGCCAGCAGTGAGTCAGGGGGATACAATGAGCAGTTCTTC.

The rearrangement joins TRBV24-1 to TRBJ2-2; 7 bases align to TRBD1. V shed 4 bases and J 0 bases; nucleotides not matched to a gene: 4. Germline CDR1 is KGHDR and CDR2 is SFDVKD. The CDR3 is made up of 16 amino acids. The CDR3 DNA reads as TGTGCCACCAGTGAGGACAGGTTCGCGAACACCGGGGAGCTGTTTTTT. This gives the protein CATSEDRFANTGELFF.

V and J are TRBV27 and TRBJ2-1, with 9 bases aligning to TRBD1. Per germline, CDR1 MNHEY and CDR2 SMNVEV (reference sequence). The CDR3 has 14 amino acids. The V and J ends lost 7 bases and 4 bases, in that order; junction bases with no gene match: 5. The CDR3: CASTATGGYNEQFF. CDR3 coding DNA: TGTGCCAGCACCGCGACAGGGGGTTACAATGAGCAGTTCTTC.

This clone has a single count. The rearrangement joins TRBV4-2 to TRBJ2-3; 9 bases align to TRBD2. Trimming removed 3 bases from V and 3 bases from J; junction bases left unmatched: 13. Germline CDR1 and CDR2: LGHNA and YNFKEQ. This CDR3 spans 18 amino acids. CDR3 amino acids: CASSHYLRGLAGTDTQYF. The DNA of the CDR3 is TGTGCCAGCAGCCATTATCTTCGAGGTCTAGCGGGAACAGATACGCAGTATTTT.

The chain carries TRBV18 and TRBJ1-5, with D possibly being TRBD1 (6 bases). Germline V CDR1 and CDR2: KGHSH, LQKENI. The V end lost 3 bases, the J end lost 5 bases, and 20 bases lay between the germline ends. The CDR3 is 17 amino acids. CDR3 sequence (DNA): TGTGCCAGCTCACCCTTCCCGGGACACAACCCGGATCAGCCCCAGCATTTT. It translates to CASSPFPGHNPDQPQHF.

The gene calls are TRBV11-2 and TRBJ1-4; D possibly corresponds to TRBD1 (6 bases). Germline values: CDR1 SGHAT, CDR2 FQNNGV. This CDR3 spans 13 amino acids. V lost 5 bases, J lost 13 bases, and 17 bases lay in between. This CDR3 reads CASSLERGQGLFF. The CDR3 DNA sequence: TGTGCCAGCAGCCTTGAAAGGGGACAAGGACTGTTTTTT.

This clone came up once. The chain employs TRBV5-8 and TRBJ2-1; 7 bases are shared with TRBD1. CDR1 and CDR2 (germline): SGHTS, YDEGEE. After removal of 2 bases from V and 0 bases from J, the junction contained 8 bases not matched to a gene. This CDR3 has 17 amino acids. The CDR3 is CASSLEGQWSSYNEQFF. CDR3 DNA: TGTGCCAGCAGCTTAGAGGGACAGTGGAGCTCCTACAATGAGCAGTTCTTC.

This rearrangement joins TRBV28 to TRBJ1-3; D not resolved. Between the trimmed V and J ends, which lost 5 bases and 0 bases, there was a span of 8 bases. Germline CDR1 reads MDHEN; CDR2 reads SYDVKM. The CDR3 is 14 amino acids. In nucleotides, the CDR3 is TGTGCCAGCAGTCCCCCGGGCTCTGGAAACACCATATATTTT. Translation: CASSPPGSGNTIYF. The full variable domain, its missing parts supplied by reference TRBV28 and TRBJ1-3, is DVKVTQSSRYLVKRTGEKVFLECVQDMDHENMFWYRQDPGLGLRLIYFSYDVKMKEKGDIPEGYSVSREKKERFSLILESASTNQTSMYLCASSPPGSGNTIYFGEGSWLTVV.

V gene TRBV10-3 combines with J gene TRBJ1-1; TRBD1 might be the D (6 bases). The CDR3 runs 15 residues. V was pared by 8 bases and J by 3 bases, with 19 bases between. CDR1 ENHRY and CDR2 SYGVKD come from the germline V gene. CDR3 amino acids: CAISNTGPGDTEAFF. CDR3 sequence (DNA): TGTGCCATCTCAAACACAGGGCCCGGCGACACTGAAGCTTTCTTT.

V usage is TRBV5-1 and J usage is TRBJ2-1; perhaps TRBD2 as D (6 bases). V was shortened by 5 bases and J by 3 bases, with 15 bases between the two germline ends. This CDR3 contains 15 residues. CDR1 and CDR2 (germline): SGHRS, YFSETQ. The CDR3 coding sequence is TGCGCCAGCAGGCCTCCGGGACTTGTCTACAATGAGCAGTTCTTC. This encodes CASRPPGLVYNEQFF. The full variable domain, with the rest looked up from reference TRBV5-1 and TRBJ2-1, is KAGVTQTPRYLIKTRGQQVTLSCSPISGHRSVSWYQQTPGQGLQFLFEYFSETQRNKGNFPGRFSGRQFSNSRSEMNVSTLELGDSALYLCASRPPGLVYNEQFFGPGTRLTVL.

Points on this clone: The sample holds other DNA sequences that translate to the same CDR3. The chain carries TRBV5-1 and TRBJ1-2; D is uncertain. The V end lost 0 bases, the J end lost 0 bases, and 6 bases lay between the germline ends. Germline V gives CDR1 SGHRS, CDR2 YFSETQ. This CDR3 spans 14 amino acids. The CDR3 spells CASSLVPANYGYTF. For the CDR3, the DNA is TGCGCCAGCAGCTTGGTCCCAGCTAACTATGGCTACACCTTC.

V and J are TRBV14 and TRBJ2-3, with a possible D match to TRBD1 (6 bases). From germline, CDR1 is SGHDN and CDR2 FVKESK. The V and J ends lost 1 base and 1 base respectively, with 15 bases between them. This CDR3 contains 17 residues. This CDR3 reads CASSQALPGQGTDTQYF. The DNA of the CDR3 is TGTGCCAGCAGCCAAGCCCTCCCGGGACAAGGCACAGATACGCAGTATTTT.

The genes are TRBV18 and TRBJ1-2; tentatively, D is TRBD1 (6 bases). The CDR3 is 16 residues long. Germline loops: CDR1 KGHSH, CDR2 LQKENI. Trimming left V 3 bases short and J 0 bases short, with 14 bases between. This CDR3 reads CASSPPGTPTNYGYTF. CDR3 nucleotide sequence: TGTGCCAGCTCACCTCCCGGGACACCTACTAACTATGGCTACACCTTC. Using reference TRBV18 and TRBJ1-2 for the parts outside the CDR3, the full variable domain is NAGVMQNPRHLVRRRGQEARLRCSPMKGHSHVYWYRQLPEEGLKFMVYLQKENIIDESGMPKERFSAEFPKEGPSILRIQQVVRGDSAAYFCASSPPGTPTNYGYTFGSGTRLTVV.

This chain joins TRBV7-9 and TRBJ2-1; 8 positions agree with TRBD2. This CDR3 has 14 amino acids. Germline loops: CDR1 SEHNR, CDR2 FQNEAQ (reference sequence). Trimming cost V 6 bases and J 6 bases; bases outside gene matches: 7. The DNA for the CDR3 is TGTGCCAGCAGTCGACCCGGGGGGGGCAATGAGCAGTTCTTC. Its protein is CASSRPGGGNEQFF.

The chain recombines TRBV29-1 with TRBJ1-4; D not resolved. The CDR3 is 15 residues long. The germline V and J ends were trimmed by 7 bases and 0 bases, with 15 bases remaining between them. The germline V gene has CDR1 SQVTM and CDR2 ANQGSEA. CDR3: CSATQAAATNEKLFF. Here the CDR3 DNA reads TGCAGCGCCACCCAAGCGGCGGCAACTAATGAAAAACTGTTTTTT.